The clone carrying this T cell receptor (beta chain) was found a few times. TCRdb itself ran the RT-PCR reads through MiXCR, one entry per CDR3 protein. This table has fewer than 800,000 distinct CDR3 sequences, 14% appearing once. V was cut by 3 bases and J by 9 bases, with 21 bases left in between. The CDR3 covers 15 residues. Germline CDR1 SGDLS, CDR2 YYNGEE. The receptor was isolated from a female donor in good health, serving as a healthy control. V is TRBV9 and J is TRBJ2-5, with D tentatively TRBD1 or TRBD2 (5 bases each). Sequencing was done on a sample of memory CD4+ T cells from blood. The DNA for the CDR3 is TGTGCCAGCAGCGCAGGGACGGCGGTCTCGGCGGCCCAGTACTTC. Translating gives CASSAGTAVSAAQYF.